This TCR beta chain appears in the sequencing data of a study of beta chain features in type 1 diabetes. Regarding the study as a whole: There was a moderate but significant shortening of TCRB CDR3s in all four CD4+ subsets of Type 1 diabetes patients.

Concerning this clone itself: Antigen specificity is unknown.

Isolated RNA was reverse transcribed in full, so expressed TCRB transcripts were sequenced. Average read counts of stem cell-like memory T cell samples were around 950,000. Sequencing used immunoSEQ multiplex PCR; TCRdb keeps in-frame clones, though not all of them. The table lists approximately 27,000 clones, 49% of them singletons. Trimming cost V 2 bases and J 6 bases, with 9 bases left between them. Germline V gene sequence: CDR1 MNHNY, CDR2 SVGAGI (reference sequence). This CDR3 spans 13 amino acids. The receptor comes from a man aged 25 to 40 with type 1 diabetes. The chain combines TRBV6-6 with TRBJ2-3, with TRBD2 as a possible D gene (5 bases). Material for sequencing was stem cell memory CD4+ T cells from blood. CDR3 amino acids: CASSYQLVDTQYF. DNA of the CDR3: TGTGCCAGCAGTTACCAACTAGTGGATACGCAGTATTTT.